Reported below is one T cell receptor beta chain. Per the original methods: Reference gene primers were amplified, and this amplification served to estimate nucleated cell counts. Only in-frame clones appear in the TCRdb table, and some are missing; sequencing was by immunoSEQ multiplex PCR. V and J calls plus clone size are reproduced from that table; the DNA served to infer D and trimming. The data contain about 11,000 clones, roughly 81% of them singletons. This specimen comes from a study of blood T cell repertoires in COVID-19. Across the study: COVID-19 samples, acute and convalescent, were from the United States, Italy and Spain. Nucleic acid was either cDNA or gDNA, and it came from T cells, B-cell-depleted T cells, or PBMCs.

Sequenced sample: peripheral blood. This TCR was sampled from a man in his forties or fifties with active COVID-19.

CDR3 protein: CASSATRYQETQYF. CDR3 DNA: TGCGCCAGCAGCGCCACTAGGTACCAAGAGACCCAGTACTTC. V gene TRBV5-1 combines with J gene TRBJ2-5, with a tentative D call TRBD2 (5 bases). Germline loops: CDR1 SGHRS, CDR2 YFSETQ. The V gene lost 4 bases and the J gene lost 0 bases, with 10 bases spanning the gap. The CDR3 runs 14 residues.